Listed below are T cell receptor beta chains from one sample, sequenced in a study of beta chain features in type 1 diabetes. The assay was immunoSEQ multiplex PCR, and TCRdb's table has in-frame clones only and misses some. The sample lists 350,000 to 400,000 clones, over 12% occurring once. Specimen: naive CD4+ T cells from blood. These receptors originate from a woman between 18 and 30 years old in good health. CDR3s include the opening cysteine and the closing phenylalanine or tryptophan. Each record gives: V gene, J gene, D gene, clone size, CDR3 DNA, CDR3 protein. The D gene is left open where the match is weak. Some rows mark clone size as missing; the rest say once, few, many or name a class of expanded clone.

>TRBV25-1|TRBJ2-1|TRBD2|-
TGTGCCAGCAGTCCGACTAGCGGGTTGAGCTCCTACAATGAGCAGTTCTTC
CASSPTSGLSSYNEQFF
>TRBV14|TRBJ1-1|-|-
TGTGCCAGCAGCCAAGAGATCGGGGTAACTGAAGCTTTCTTT
CASSQEIGVTEAFF
>TRBV9|TRBJ2-5|-|-
TGTGCCAGCAGCCAAGACAGCCTCCAAGAGACCCAGTACTTC
CASSQDSLQETQYF
>TRBV30|TRBJ2-3|TRBD2|few
TGTGCCTGGACAGGACCCGGGACTAGGAGGCAGTATTTT
CAWTGPGTRRQYF
>TRBV27|TRBJ2-4|-|few
TGTGCCAGCAGTCCACGAGAGGTGGGCATTCAGTACTTC
CASSPREVGIQYF
>TRBV11-3|TRBJ2-3|-|-
TGTGCCAGCAGTCTCGGGGTTGGGGGCACAGATACGCAGTATTTT
CASSLGVGGTDTQYF
>TRBV5-1|TRBJ1-1|-|few
TGCGCCAGCAGCCCCGGGGTGAACACTGAAGCTTTCTTT
CASSPGVNTEAFF
>TRBV6-5|TRBJ1-2|-|-
TGTGCCAGCAGTCCACAGGGAACATATGGCTACACCTTC
CASSPQGTYGYTF
>TRBV30|TRBJ2-3|-|-
TGTGCCTGGAGTGTGTGGAGGCAGACAGATACGCAGTATTTT
CAWSVWRQTDTQYF
>TRBV3-1/TRBV3-2|TRBJ2-3|-|few
TGTGCCAGACCCGGAGCGCAGTATTTT
CARPGAQYF
>TRBV28|TRBJ2-7|TRBD1|-
TGTGCCAGCAGACAGGGACAGGGCTCCTACGAGCAGTACTTC
CASRQGQGSYEQYF
>TRBV30|TRBJ1-1|-|-
TGTGCCTGGAGTCGTACAGGGTACAGTGAAGCTTTCTTT
CAWSRTGYSEAFF
>TRBV28|TRBJ2-2|TRBD2|-
TGTGCCAGCAGTCCTAGCGGGAGGACCACCGGGGAGCTGTTTTTT
CASSPSGRTTGELFF
>TRBV11-3|TRBJ2-2|-|few
TGTGCCAGCAGCCCGACGGTCGGGGACACCGGGGAGCTGTTTTTT
CASSPTVGDTGELFF
>TRBV19|TRBJ1-4|-|-
TGTGCCACAGGACAACAGATCAATGAAAAACTGTTTTTT
CATGQQINEKLFF
>TRBV28|TRBJ1-5|TRBD1|few
TGTGCCAGCAGTTCACCGGGACAGTACAATCAGCCCCAGCATTTT
CASSSPGQYNQPQHF
>TRBV5-6|TRBJ2-3|-|-
TGTGCCAGCAGCTACAGAAACAGGGATACAACAGATACGCAGTATTTT
CASSYRNRDTTDTQYF
>TRBV2|TRBJ1-2|-|-
TGTGCCGGGGCAGGCAACTATGGCTACACCTTC
CAGAGNYGYTF
>TRBV7-2|TRBJ2-7|-|-
TGTGCCAGCAGCTTAGAAGTGAGCTCCTACGAGCAGTACTTC
CASSLEVSSYEQYF
>TRBV28|TRBJ2-7|TRBD1|-
TGTGCCAGCAGTTCCCCCGGGACAGGGGGTCAGGAGCAGTACTTC
CASSSPGTGGQEQYF
>TRBV6-1|TRBJ1-2|-|-
TGTGCCAGCAGTGAAGTACAGGGTTATGATGGCTACACCTTC
CASSEVQGYDGYTF
>TRBV20-1|TRBJ1-2|-|once
TGCAGTGCTAGAGATCTGGGGGCAGACACCTTC
CSARDLGADTF
>TRBV11-1|TRBJ2-1|-|-
TGTGCCAGCAGCTTCTTTACGCGGTTCAATGAGCAGTTCTTC
CASSFFTRFNEQFF
>TRBV5-1|TRBJ2-3|-|-
TGCGCCAGCAGCTCCGACTGGAGCACAGATACGCAGTATTTT
CASSSDWSTDTQYF
>TRBV9|TRBJ2-1|-|few
TGTGCCAGCAGCCCTGACTCGAGCTCCTACAATGAGCAGTTCTTC
CASSPDSSSYNEQFF
>TRBV7-3|TRBJ1-2|-|few
TGTGCCAGCAGCTTTGGAGGTGGGAACTATGGCTACACCTTC
CASSFGGGNYGYTF
>TRBV28|TRBJ2-7|-|-
TGTGCCAGCAGTCCAGGACAGCTCCTCGCCCACTCCTACGAGCAGTACTTC
CASSPGQLLAHSYEQYF
>TRBV4-2|TRBJ2-1|TRBD2|few
TGTGCCAGCAGCCAAGGACTAGCGGGTAACAATGAGCAGTTCTTC
CASSQGLAGNNEQFF
>TRBV29-1|TRBJ2-1|TRBD2|-
TGCAGCGTCAGGTTACCCACAGCGGGAGGGCCCTACAATGAGCAGTTCTTC
CSVRLPTAGGPYNEQFF
>TRBV27|TRBJ1-1|-|-
TGTGCCACCATGGACAGGAACACTGAAGCTTTCTTT
CATMDRNTEAFF
>TRBV7-3|TRBJ2-1|-|few
TGTGCCAGCAGCTTAGTTGGCGGGACCTCCTACAATGAGCAGTTCTTC
CASSLVGGTSYNEQFF
>TRBV5-4|TRBJ2-7|TRBD2|-
TGTGCCAGCAGCTTGGGAGGACTAGCGGGGCCCTACGAGCAGTACTTC
CASSLGGLAGPYEQYF
>TRBV6-5|TRBJ1-2|-|few
TGTGCCAGCAGTTCAGTAGGGAGTGAGCTGGGTGGCTACACCTTC
CASSSVGSELGGYTF
>TRBV21-1|TRBJ1-1|-|-
TGTCCTTCCACTGAAGCTTTCTTT
CPSTEAFF
>TRBV30|TRBJ2-7|-|few
TGTGCCTGGGGACAGAGCTCCTACGAGCAGTACTTC
CAWGQSSYEQYF
>TRBV7-2|TRBJ1-1|-|-
TGTGCCAGCAGCTTAGTACCAGTTAACACTGAAGCTTTCTTT
CASSLVPVNTEAFF
>TRBV30|TRBJ2-5|TRBD2|-
TGTGCCTGGACTACGACTAGCAGCGAGACCCAGTACTTC
CAWTTTSSETQYF
>TRBV28|TRBJ1-5|-|-
TGTGCCAGCAGTATTGACAGAGTGCCTCAGCCCCAGCATTTT
CASSIDRVPQPQHF
>TRBV6-5|TRBJ2-1|TRBD1|few
TGTGCCAGCAGTCGTCGACAGGGTAATGAGCAGTTCTTC
CASSRRQGNEQFF
>TRBV30|TRBJ1-3|TRBD1|-
TGTGCCTGGAGTGCAGGAGGGGGCAAGGACACCATATATTTT
CAWSAGGGKDTIYF
>TRBV11-2|TRBJ1-1|-|-
TGTGCCAGCAGCTTAGTCTGGGGGGGTCAAGCTTTCTTT
CASSLVWGGQAFF
>TRBV7-2|TRBJ2-5|-|-
TGTGCCAGCAGCTTAGTTACCGGACTACAGAGGGAGACCCAGTACTTC
CASSLVTGLQRETQYF
>TRBV5-4|TRBJ1-1|-|-
TGTGCCAGCAGACCAAAAAACACGAACACTGAAGCTTTCTTT
CASRPKNTNTEAFF
>TRBV11-2|TRBJ2-3|TRBD2|-
TGTGCCAGCAGCGCCCAACGGACTAGCGGCACAGATACGCAGTATTTT
CASSAQRTSGTDTQYF
>TRBV29-1|TRBJ1-5|-|-
TGCAGCGTTGCCCTAAACGATCAGCCCCAGCATTTT
CSVALNDQPQHF
>TRBV11-2|TRBJ2-7|TRBD1|few
TGTGCCAGCAGCTCCCTAAAGGGACAGGGAAACTACGAGCAGTACTTC
CASSSLKGQGNYEQYF
>TRBV4-2|TRBJ2-1|TRBD2|-
TGTGCCAGCAGCCATTCTTCGGGACTAGCGGGAGGCTTTTACAATGAGCAGTTCTTC
CASSHSSGLAGGFYNEQFF
>TRBV4-3|TRBJ2-2|TRBD1|-
TGCGCCAGCAGCCCCACGACAGGGGAGAACACCGGGGAGCTGTTTTTT
CASSPTTGENTGELFF
>TRBV2|TRBJ2-1|TRBD2|few
TGTGCCAGCAGCCCCACGGGACTAGCGGGGGAAATACAGTTCTTC
CASSPTGLAGEIQFF
>TRBV7-2|TRBJ2-1|-|-
TGTGCCAGCAGCTCCAATACAGGGAGCTCCTACAATGAGCAGTTCTTC
CASSSNTGSSYNEQFF
>TRBV28|TRBJ1-5|-|once
TGTGCCAGCAGCCTAAACTCAGGGGATCATCAGCCCCAGCATTTT
CASSLNSGDHQPQHF
>TRBV14|TRBJ2-1|-|few
TGTGCCACGAGTAGGAGGCTAAAGCAGTTCTTC
CATSRRLKQFF
>TRBV5-1|TRBJ2-7|-|-
TGCGCCAGCAGCTTGGTTTCCGCCTACGAGCAGTACTTC
CASSLVSAYEQYF
>TRBV7-2|TRBJ1-3|TRBD1|few
TGTGCCAGCAGCCTGCGGGACAGCCGCTCTGGAAACACCATATATTTT
CASSLRDSRSGNTIYF
>TRBV4-1|TRBJ2-1|TRBD2|few
TGCGCCAGCAGCCAAGTAAGGGTAGCGGGAGGCCAGGTCTTC
CASSQVRVAGGQVF
>TRBV7-9|TRBJ1-2|-|few
TGTGCCAGCAGCTTTTATAGCGGCTACACCTTC
CASSFYSGYTF
>TRBV20-1|TRBJ1-2|-|-
TGCAGTGCTAGGGCCGATGGCTACACCTTC
CSARADGYTF
>TRBV30|TRBJ1-2|-|-
TGTGCCGCGAGCGGGTCGGGCTATGGCTACACCTTC
CAASGSGYGYTF
>TRBV5-1|TRBJ1-2|-|-
TGCGCCAGCAGCTTCCCCGGACAGAACTATGGCTACACCTTC
CASSFPGQNYGYTF